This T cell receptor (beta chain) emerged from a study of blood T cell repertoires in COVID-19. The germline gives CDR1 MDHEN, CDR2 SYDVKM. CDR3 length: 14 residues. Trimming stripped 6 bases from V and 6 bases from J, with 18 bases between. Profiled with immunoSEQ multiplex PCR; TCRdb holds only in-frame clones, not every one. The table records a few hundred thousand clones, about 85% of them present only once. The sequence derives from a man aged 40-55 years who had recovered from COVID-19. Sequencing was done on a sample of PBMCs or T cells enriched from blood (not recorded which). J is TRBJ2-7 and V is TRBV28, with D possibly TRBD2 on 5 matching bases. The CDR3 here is CASSPPLAGPEQYF. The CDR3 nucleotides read TGTGCCAGCAGCCCCCCGCTAGCTGGTCCCGAGCAGTACTTC.